The 13 T cell receptor beta chains in this list originate from one sample, sequenced in a study of cytomegalovirus exposure and HLA in healthy donors. The primer mix had 60 Vbeta and 13 Jbeta primers. Using immunoSEQ multiplex PCR, the repertoire was profiled, and TCRdb retains in-frame clones only, with some absent. The repertoire consists of a few hundred thousand clones, with under 85% occurring once and the leading ten covering roughly 10%. The source material was PBMCs. All receptors derive from a woman aged 45-60 years in good health and CMV-seropositive.

The chain uses TRBV30 and TRBJ1-4; maybe TRBD1 (6 bases). CDR1 is GTSNPN, CDR2 SVGIG, per germline (reference sequence). Trimming cost V 0 bases and J 7 bases, with 21 bases left between them. The CDR3 sequence is 17 residues long. Here the CDR3 DNA reads TGTGCCTGGAGTGTCAGGCAGGGGTGGACGGGTGGTGAAAAACTGTTTTTT. Residues: CAWSVRQGWTGGEKLFF.

The chain links TRBV6-1 to TRBJ2-5; D is possibly TRBD2 (6 bases). Trimming took 3 bases from V and 5 from J, leaving 16 bases between them. In germline, CDR1 is MNHNS, CDR2 SASEGT. This CDR3 contains 15 residues. The CDR3, as DNA: TGTGCCAGCAGTGAGATCGGACGGGAGAGGGAGACCCAGTACTTC. Translated: CASSEIGRERETQYF.

The chain joins TRBV27 to TRBJ1-6, with D maybe TRBD1 (5 bases). With 3 bases removed from V and 9 bases from J, the gap between germline ends came to 12 bases. Germline V gene sequence: CDR1 MNHEY, CDR2 SMNVEV (reference sequence). CDR3 length: 14 residues. The CDR3 reads CASSFLQGGSPLHF. In DNA form, the CDR3 reads TGTGCCAGCAGTTTCCTGCAGGGAGGTTCACCCCTCCACTTT.

The V call is TRBV6-1, the J call TRBJ1-2, with D maybe TRBD1 (5 bases). V lost 4 bases, J lost 6 bases, and 9 bases lay in between. Germline V gene lookup returns CDR1 MNHNS and CDR2 SASEGT. There are 12 residues in the CDR3. CDR3 bases: TGTGCCAGCAGTGTGGTAGGGGATGGCTACACCTTC. It encodes CASSVVGDGYTF.

The chain links TRBV18 to TRBJ2-5, with 10 bases matching TRBD1. The CDR3 is made up of 15 amino acids. The germline V gene has CDR1 KGHSH and CDR2 LQKENI. V was pared by 5 bases and J by 4 bases, with 7 bases of the junction left unmatched. The CDR3 region has the DNA TGTGCCAGCTCAACTCGACAGGGGGCGAGAGAGACCCAGTACTTC. This sequence encodes CASSTRQGARETQYF. The complete variable domain, with remaining parts taken from reference TRBV18 and TRBJ2-5, reads NAGVMQNPRHLVRRRGQEARLRCSPMKGHSHVYWYRQLPEEGLKFMVYLQKENIIDESGMPKERFSAEFPKEGPSILRIQQVVRGDSAAYFCASSTRQGARETQYFGPGTRLLVL.

This clone has only a few counts. J is TRBJ2-3 and V is TRBV7-2, with a weak D call TRBD1 (6 bases). Deletions cut 2 bases from V and 2 bases from J, with 8 bases between. Germline V gene data show CDR1 as SGHTA and CDR2 as FQGNSA. CDR3 length equals 14 residues. CDR3 bases: TGTGCCAGCAGCTTACACAGGGCCACAGATACGCAGTATTTT. Its protein product is CASSLHRATDTQYF.

The chain has TRBV19 and TRBJ2-1; TRBD1 aligns across 9 bases. This CDR3 region has 15 residues. After removal of 2 bases from V and 4 bases from J, the junction contained 3 bases not matched to a gene. In germline, CDR1 is LNHDA, CDR2 SQIVND (reference sequence). CDR3 sequence (DNA): TGTGCCAGTAGTATATGGACAGGGGTATACAATGAGCAGTTCTTC. Residues: CASSIWTGVYNEQFF.

With regard to this clone: Other DNA sequences from this sample encode an identical CDR3 as well. The chain combines TRBV28 with TRBJ2-7; a possible D gene is TRBD1 (5 bases). V lost 5 bases, J lost 4 bases, and 9 bases lay in between. Germline CDR1 is MDHEN and CDR2 is SYDVKM. The CDR3 loop spans 12 amino acids. The CDR3 DNA follows: TGTGCCAGCAGTCTCGCAGGGTACGAGCAGTACTTC. Its protein product is CASSLAGYEQYF.

This chain uses TRBV6-5 with TRBJ2-3; 8 bases match TRBD1. The CDR3 has 15 residues. The V and J ends lost 6 bases and 2 bases, in that order; junction bases with no gene match: 7. Germline CDR1 reads MNHEY; CDR2 reads SVGAGI. CDR3: CASRRTGGPTDTQYF. The CDR3 DNA reads TGTGCCAGCAGGCGTACAGGGGGTCCCACAGATACGCAGTATTTT.

The gene calls are TRBV7-6 and TRBJ2-1, with TRBD2 as a possible D gene (6 bases). This CDR3 has 14 amino acids. Germline CDR1 reads SGHVS; CDR2 reads FNYEAQ. V was shortened by 5 bases and J by 6 bases, with 14 bases between the two germline ends. The CDR3 protein is CASSPLGRGNEQFF. The CDR3 coding sequence is TGTGCCAGCAGCCCCCTCGGGCGGGGCAATGAGCAGTTCTTC.

The rearrangement joins TRBV30 to TRBJ1-5; 7 bases align to TRBD1. The CDR3 has 17 amino acids. Germline CDR1 reads GTSNPN; CDR2 reads SVGIG (reference sequence). V shed 2 bases, J shed 3 bases, and the junction held 13 bases outside the gene matches. The CDR3 bases are TGTGCCTGGAGTCTATTTGGGACAGATGGCTTCAATCAGCCCCAGCATTTT. Protein sequence: CAWSLFGTDGFNQPQHF.

The chain is built from TRBV5-8 and TRBJ2-2, with D possibly matching TRBD1 (5 bases). V lost 0 bases, J lost 0 bases, and 12 bases lay in between. CDR3 length: 17 amino acids. The germline CDR1 and CDR2 sequences are SGHTS and YDEGEE. For the CDR3, the DNA is TGTGCCAGCAGCTTGGGAGCCGACAGCTCGAACACCGGGGAGCTGTTTTTT. Translated: CASSLGADSSNTGELFF.

As to this clone: Other DNA sequences of this sample code for an identical CDR3. The chain couples TRBV7-9 to TRBJ1-5, with D possibly TRBD1 on 6 matching bases. V lost 5 bases and J lost 2, with 10 bases in between. The CDR3 spans 14 residues. CDR1 and CDR2 (germline): SEHNR, FQNEAQ (reference sequence). CDR3 sequence reads: CASSLTGGNQPQHF. For the CDR3, the DNA is TGTGCCAGCAGCCTGACAGGAGGCAATCAGCCCCAGCATTTT.